One T cell receptor (beta chain) is described in this entry. This sample stems from a study of control samples from healthy donors and cancer patients. Produced via immunoSEQ multiplex PCR; TCRdb's table is partial and in-frame only. The data show roughly 130,000 clones, roughly 92% seen once. Trimming stripped 2 bases from V and 5 bases from J, with 13 bases between. The length of the CDR3 is 14 residues. Germline V gene data show CDR1 as LGHDT and CDR2 as YNNKEL (reference sequence). The J gene is TRBJ2-7, the V gene TRBV3-1 (or the pseudogene TRBV3-2); possible D gene TRBD1, 6 bases. This clonotype originated in a man aged 25-45 years in good health. The sequencing sample was made of blood. CDR3: CASSQIARGNEQYF. CDR3 bases: TGTGCCAGCAGCCAAATAGCCAGGGGCAACGAGCAGTACTTC.